This T cell receptor (beta chain) is drawn from a study of response to subunit inactivated influenza vaccine. Germline assignment: CDR1 SQVTM and CDR2 ANQGSEA. V gave up 2 bases and J gave up 9 bases, with 17 bases separating them. CDR3 length: 13 residues. TCRdb reanalysed the RT-PCR reads using MiXCR and keeps one entry per CDR3 protein. The sample consists of a few hundred thousand distinct CDR3 sequences, approximately 6.9% of them appearing once. This clonotype was seen ten or more times. V and J are TRBV29-1 and TRBJ2-7; D perhaps matches TRBD2 (5 bases). The origin of this receptor is a man between 50 and 75 years old who received an inactivated influenza vaccine. Sample: PBMCs from blood, taken 23 to 25 months after vaccination. The CDR3 sequence is CSVERGRGSPQYF. Here the CDR3 DNA reads TGCAGCGTTGAAAGAGGACGGGGAAGTCCGCAGTACTTC.